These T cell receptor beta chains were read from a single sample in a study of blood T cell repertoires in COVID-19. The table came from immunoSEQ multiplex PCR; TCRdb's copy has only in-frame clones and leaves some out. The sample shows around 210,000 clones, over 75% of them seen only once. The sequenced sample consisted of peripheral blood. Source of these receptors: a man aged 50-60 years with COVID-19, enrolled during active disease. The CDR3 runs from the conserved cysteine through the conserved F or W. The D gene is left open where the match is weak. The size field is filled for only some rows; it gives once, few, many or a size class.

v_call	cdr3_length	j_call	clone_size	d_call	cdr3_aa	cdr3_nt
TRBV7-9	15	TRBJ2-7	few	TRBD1	CASSLASQGVYEQYF	TGTGCCAGCAGCTTAGCTTCGCAGGGGGTCTACGAGCAGTACTTC
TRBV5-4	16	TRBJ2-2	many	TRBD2	CASSLGTSGDNGELFF	TGTGCCAGCAGCTTGGGGACTAGCGGGGATAACGGGGAGCTGTTTTTT
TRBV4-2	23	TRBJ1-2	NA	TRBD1	CASSQALGKPEWGQGVSNYGYTF	TGTGCCAGCAGCCAAGCTTTAGGCAAGCCGGAGTGGGGACAGGGGGTATCTAACTATGGCTACACCTTC
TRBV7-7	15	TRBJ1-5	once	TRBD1	CASGRGLISDQPQHF	TGTGCTAGCGGCAGGGGGCTCATCTCGGATCAGCCCCAGCATTTT
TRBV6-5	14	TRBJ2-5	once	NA	CASSHQGRRETQYF	TGTGCCAGCAGTCACCAGGGGCGCCGGGAGACCCAGTACTTC
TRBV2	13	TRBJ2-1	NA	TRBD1	CASSLDRVNEQFF	TGTGCCAGCAGTCTAGACAGGGTAAATGAGCAGTTCTTC
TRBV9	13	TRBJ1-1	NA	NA	CASDRGGGTEAFF	TGTGCCAGCGATCGGGGGGGAGGCACTGAAGCTTTCTTT
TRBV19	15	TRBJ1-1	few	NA	CASRTSEGWNTEAFF	TGTGCCAGTAGGACTTCGGAGGGGTGGAACACTGAAGCTTTCTTT
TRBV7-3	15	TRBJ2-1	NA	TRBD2	CASSLELASYNEQFF	TGTGCCAGCAGCCTCGAACTAGCGTCTTACAATGAGCAGTTCTTC
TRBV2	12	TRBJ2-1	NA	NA	CASSSTRREQFF	TGTGCCAGCAGTTCGACTAGGCGTGAGCAGTTCTTC
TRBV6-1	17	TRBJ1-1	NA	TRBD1	CASSAHRDREGSTEAFF	TGTGCCAGCAGTGCACACCGGGACAGGGAAGGAAGCACTGAAGCTTTCTTT
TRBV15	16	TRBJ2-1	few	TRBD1	CATSRRQGSSYNEQFF	TGTGCCACCAGCAGACGACAGGGGAGTTCCTACAATGAGCAGTTCTTC
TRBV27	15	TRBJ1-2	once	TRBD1	CASSLTLGTVYGYTF	TGTGCCAGCAGTTTAACCTTGGGGACAGTATATGGCTACACCTTC
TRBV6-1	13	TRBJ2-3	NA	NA	CASSEVRGDTQYF	TGTGCCAGCAGTGAAGTTCGGGGAGATACGCAGTATTTT
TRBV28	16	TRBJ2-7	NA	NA	CASSLGRRGRGYEQYF	TGTGCCAGCAGTTTAGGGAGGCGGGGAAGAGGCTACGAGCAGTACTTC
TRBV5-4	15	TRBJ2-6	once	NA	CASSPGFSGANVLTF	TGTGCCAGCAGCCCAGGGTTTTCTGGGGCCAACGTCCTGACTTTC
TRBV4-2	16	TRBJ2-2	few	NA	CASSQDAGSGTGELFF	TGTGCCAGCAGCCAAGATGCAGGGTCGGGCACCGGGGAGCTGTTTTTT
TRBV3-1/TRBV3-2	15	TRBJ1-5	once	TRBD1	CASSRSGTGDQPQHF	TGTGCCAGCAGCCGTTCCGGGACAGGGGATCAGCCCCAGCATTTT
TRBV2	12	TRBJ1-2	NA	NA	CASSTDSYGYTF	TGTGCCAGCAGCACAGACAGCTATGGCTACACCTTC
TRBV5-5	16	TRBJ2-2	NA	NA	CASSLAPRTNTGELFF	TGTGCCAGCAGCTTGGCGCCCAGAACGAACACCGGGGAGCTGTTTTTT
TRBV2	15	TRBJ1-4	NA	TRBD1	CASRPGTALGEKLFF	TGTGCCAGCCGACCGGGGACAGCCTTAGGAGAAAAACTGTTTTTT
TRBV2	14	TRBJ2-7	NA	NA	CASRDRDTSYEQYF	TGTGCCAGCAGAGACCGGGACACCTCCTACGAGCAGTACTTC
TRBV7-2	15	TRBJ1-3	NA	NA	CASSLGAANRNTIYF	TGTGCCAGCAGCTTAGGGGCAGCAAACCGAAACACCATATATTTT
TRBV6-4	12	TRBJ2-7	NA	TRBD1	CASKQGAHEQYF	TGTGCCAGCAAACAGGGGGCCCACGAGCAGTACTTC
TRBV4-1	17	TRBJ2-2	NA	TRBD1	CASSQAGTGAHTGELFF	TGCGCCAGCAGCCAAGCGGGGACAGGGGCGCACACCGGGGAGCTGTTTTTT
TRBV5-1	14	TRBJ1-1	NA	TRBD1	CASSLTGVGTEAFF	TGCGCCAGCAGCTTAACAGGGGTGGGCACTGAAGCTTTCTTT
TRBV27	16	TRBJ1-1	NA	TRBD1	CASSPPQGQGRTEAFF	TGTGCCAGCAGTCCTCCACAGGGACAGGGGAGGACTGAAGCTTTCTTT
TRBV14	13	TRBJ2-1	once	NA	CASSQGQKNEQFF	TGTGCCAGCAGCCAAGGTCAAAAAAATGAGCAGTTCTTC
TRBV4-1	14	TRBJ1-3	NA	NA	CASSQGRGGNTIYF	TGCGCCAGCAGCCAAGGGCGAGGAGGAAACACCATATATTTT
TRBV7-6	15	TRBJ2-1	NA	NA	CASSLRGGFYNEQFF	TGTGCCAGCAGCTTAAGGGGCGGCTTCTACAATGAGCAGTTCTTC
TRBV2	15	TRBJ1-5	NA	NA	CATWLAGSLNQPQHF	TGTGCCACATGGTTGGCAGGTTCCTTGAATCAGCCCCAGCATTTT
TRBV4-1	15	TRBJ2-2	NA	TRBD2	CASSHSGGAIGELFF	TGCGCCAGCAGCCACAGCGGGGGGGCCATCGGGGAGCTGTTTTTT
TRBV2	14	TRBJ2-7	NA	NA	CASRQGKGTYEQYF	TGTGCCAGCAGGCAGGGGAAGGGAACCTACGAGCAGTACTTC
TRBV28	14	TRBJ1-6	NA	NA	CASSLSRRGSPLHF	TGTGCCAGCAGTTTATCGAGAAGGGGTTCACCCCTCCACTTT
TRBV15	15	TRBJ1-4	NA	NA	CATNGGGSSGEKLFF	TGTGCCACCAACGGGGGTGGAAGCTCGGGTGAAAAACTGTTTTTT
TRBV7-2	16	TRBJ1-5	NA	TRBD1	CASSFYGTGGRQPQHF	TGTGCCAGCAGCTTCTACGGGACAGGGGGGAGGCAGCCCCAGCATTTT
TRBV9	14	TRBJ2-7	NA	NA	CASSVELASYEQYF	TGTGCCAGCAGCGTAGAACTAGCCTCCTACGAGCAGTACTTC
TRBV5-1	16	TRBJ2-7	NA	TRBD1	CASSPGWTGDIYEQYF	TGCGCCAGCAGCCCCGGCTGGACAGGGGACATCTACGAGCAGTACTTC
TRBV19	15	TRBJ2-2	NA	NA	CASSILPGATGELFF	TGTGCCAGTAGTATCCTCCCAGGGGCCACCGGGGAGCTGTTTTTT
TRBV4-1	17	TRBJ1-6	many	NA	CASSQVGRKLEDSPLHF	TGCGCCAGCAGCCAAGTCGGGAGGAAACTAGAAGATTCACCCCTCCACTTT
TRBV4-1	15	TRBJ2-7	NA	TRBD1	CASSHRTGDIYEQYF	TGCGCCAGCAGCCACCGGACAGGGGACATCTACGAGCAGTACTTC
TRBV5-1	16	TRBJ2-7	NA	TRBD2	CASSRTSGGAFDEQYF	TGCGCCAGCAGCCGAACTAGCGGGGGAGCGTTTGACGAGCAGTACTTC
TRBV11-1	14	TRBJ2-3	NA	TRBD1	CASSLARQGDTQYF	TGTGCCAGCAGCTTAGCACGACAGGGAGATACGCAGTATTTT
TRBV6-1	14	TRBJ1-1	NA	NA	CASSEGGKVVWAFF	TGTGCCAGCAGTGAAGGAGGAAAGGTAGTGTGGGCTTTCTTT
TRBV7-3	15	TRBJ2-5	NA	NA	CASSPQGLLGETQYF	TGTGCCAGCAGCCCACAGGGTTTACTGGGCGAGACCCAGTACTTC
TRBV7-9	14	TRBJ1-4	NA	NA	CASSSTEEGEKLFF	TGTGCCAGCAGCTCGACAGAGGAAGGAGAAAAACTGTTTTTT